This passage covers 30 T cell receptor beta chains from one sample sequenced in a study of blood T cell repertoires in COVID-19. The assay was immunoSEQ multiplex PCR, and TCRdb's table has in-frame clones only and misses some. The repertoire has 60,000 or so clones, about 83% of them found once; the top ten carry approximately 3.5%. The sequenced sample was peripheral blood. These receptors all come from a woman at least 80 years old with acute or convalescent COVID-19.

This clone has a handful of counts. The chain links TRBV30 to TRBJ2-7, with D possibly TRBD1 on 8 matching bases. V was clipped by 7 bases and J by 4 bases, with 14 bases between them. This CDR3 region has 12 residues. The germline V gene has CDR1 GTSNPN and CDR2 SVGIG (reference sequence). The CDR3 DNA follows: TGTGCCTTACAGGGGGGGTTGTACGAGCAGTACTTC. Translation: CALQGGLYEQYF.

The chain links TRBV6-2 or TRBV6-3 to TRBJ1-5; 8 bases fit TRBD1. Germline CDR1 reads MNHEY; CDR2 reads SVGEGT. V gave up 1 base and J gave up 1 base; unmatched junction bases: 3. The CDR3 length is 16 residues. This CDR3 is CASSYYQGASNQPQHF. The CDR3 region has the DNA TGTGCCAGCAGTTACTACCAGGGGGCGAGCAATCAGCCCCAGCATTTT.

This sequence joins TRBV2 and TRBJ1-4, with a possible D match to TRBD1 (6 bases). Between the trimmed V and J ends, which lost 10 bases and 4 bases, there was a span of 19 bases. CDR1 and CDR2 (germline): SNHLY, FYNNEI. This CDR3 has 15 residues. DNA of the CDR3: TGTGCCATCCAGAAAGAGGACAGCTTTAATGAAAAACTGTTTTTT. It specifies CAIQKEDSFNEKLFF.

This chain joins TRBV3-1 (or the pseudogene TRBV3-2) and TRBJ1-5; a possible D gene is TRBD1 (6 bases). The CDR3 sequence is 15 residues long. The germline gives CDR1 LGHDT, CDR2 YNNKEL (reference sequence). V lost 3 bases to trimming and J lost 2 bases, with 11 bases between them. As DNA, the CDR3 is TGTGCCAGCAGCCAGGAACAGGGTCGCAATCAGCCCCAGCATTTT. Translated, it gives CASSQEQGRNQPQHF.

Only one count was recorded for this clone. This chain uses TRBV7-9 with TRBJ1-5, with D perhaps TRBD1 (5 bases). Germline V gene lookup returns CDR1 SEHNR and CDR2 FQNEAQ (reference sequence). V shed 5 bases and J shed 9 bases, with 20 bases lying between them. The CDR3 is made up of 15 amino acids. CDR3 nucleotides: TGTGCCAGCAGCGAGCAGGGTAGCCAAGTTCGGCCCCAGCATTTT. Translated, it gives CASSEQGSQVRPQHF.

The CDR3 DNA follows: TGCGCCAGCAGTGACCCGAGGGAGACCCAGTACTTC. Amino acids: CASSDPRETQYF. The chain uses TRBV5-1 and TRBJ2-5; no clear D gene. V was pared by 5 bases and J by 5 bases, with 10 bases between. The CDR3 length is 12 residues. The germline CDR1 and CDR2 sequences are SGHRS and YFSETQ.

The chain links TRBV9 to TRBJ2-6; D is unclear. The CDR3 consists of 13 residues. Trimming removed 5 bases from V and 2 bases from J, with 5 bases in between. Germline-derived CDR1 and CDR2 are SGDLS and YYNGEE. The CDR3 DNA reads TGTGCCAGCAGTGAGGCTGGGGCCAACGTCCTGACTTTC. Encoded protein: CASSEAGANVLTF.

The chain is built from TRBV20-1 and TRBJ2-7; TRBD2 agrees at 12 bases. Trimming took 3 bases from V and 1 from J; bases not matched to a gene: 7. From germline, CDR1 is DFQATT and CDR2 SNEGSKA (reference sequence). CDR3 size: 16 residues. The CDR3 DNA follows: TGCAGTGCTAGTGGAACTAGCGGGGGGCAGTCCTACGAGCAGTACTTC. Translated: CSASGTSGGQSYEQYF.

The rearrangement links TRBV7-8 to TRBJ2-3, with TRBD2 identical over 10 bases. The CDR3 consists of 18 residues. V shed 4 bases and J 1 base; nucleotides not matched to a gene: 11. Germline V gene data show CDR1 as SGHVS and CDR2 as FQNEAQ. CDR3 protein: CASSSHALAGGGTDTQYF. CDR3 DNA: TGTGCCAGCAGCTCACACGCCTTAGCGGGGGGTGGCACAGATACGCAGTATTTT.

CDR3 nucleotides: TGTGCCAGCAGACCCGCCGGGACTAGCGGGGATGAGCAGTTCTTC. Its protein is CASRPAGTSGDEQFF. The chain uses TRBV6-6 and TRBJ2-1; 13 positions match TRBD2. From germline, CDR1 is MNHNY and CDR2 SVGAGI (reference sequence). The CDR3 has 15 residues. The trim removed 6 bases at V and 8 bases at J, leaving 7 bases unmatched.

The rearrangement joins TRBV6-5 to TRBJ2-5; 8 bases align to TRBD2. Germline V gene lookup returns CDR1 MNHEY and CDR2 SVGAGI. The CDR3 has 13 amino acids. Trimming cost V 6 bases and J 4 bases; bases outside gene matches: 4. The CDR3 sequence: CASSSRGGETQYF. The CDR3 DNA reads TGTGCCAGCAGCTCCCGGGGGGGAGAGACCCAGTACTTC.

The rearrangement uses TRBV5-1 and TRBJ1-4; TRBD1 matches 12 bases. The CDR3 totals 15 residues. Looked up from germline, CDR1 is SGHRS and CDR2 is YFSETQ. Trimming took 2 bases from V and 8 from J; bases not matched to a gene: 4. CDR3 coding DNA: TGCGCCAGCAGCTTAACCGGGACAGGGGGCGAAAAACTGTTTTTT. Encoded protein: CASSLTGTGGEKLFF. The full variable domain, its missing parts supplied by reference TRBV5-1 and TRBJ1-4, is KAGVTQTPRYLIKTRGQQVTLSCSPISGHRSVSWYQQTPGQGLQFLFEYFSETQRNKGNFPGRFSGRQFSNSRSEMNVSTLELGDSALYLCASSLTGTGGEKLFFGSGTQLSVL.

The chain is built from TRBV28 and TRBJ1-1; possible D gene TRBD1, 6 bases. The V end was cut by 3 bases, the J end by 5 bases, with 13 bases between. Germline loops: CDR1 MDHEN, CDR2 SYDVKM. The CDR3 is 14 amino acids. The CDR3 region is CASSFWGRETEAFF. CDR3 DNA sequence: TGTGCCAGCAGTTTTTGGGGGCGGGAGACTGAAGCTTTCTTT.

This clone appeared once. CDR3 DNA: TGTGCCAGCAGTGCGGGGGACTCACCCCTCCACTTT. This translates into CASSAGDSPLHF. The J gene is TRBJ1-6, the V gene TRBV6-4, with D perhaps matching TRBD1 (5 bases). The CDR3 covers 12 residues. Germline CDR1 reads MRHNA; CDR2 reads SNTAGT. Trimming took off 4 bases at V and 10 bases at J, with 8 bases between the two ends.

This chain links TRBV15 with TRBJ2-7, with a possible D match to TRBD1 (6 bases). Between the trimmed V and J ends, which lost 2 bases and 6 bases, there was a span of 14 bases. Germline V lookup: CDR1 LNHNV, CDR2 YYDKDF (reference sequence). CDR3 length: 14 residues. For the CDR3, the DNA is TGTGCCACCAGCAGAAAAAAACAGGGCACCGAGCAGTACTTC. This codes for CATSRKKQGTEQYF.

The chain recombines TRBV28 with TRBJ2-7, with 8 bases fitting TRBD1. V lost 7 bases, J lost 3 bases, and 14 bases stayed unmatched. The germline V gene has CDR1 MDHEN and CDR2 SYDVKM. The CDR3 length is 16 residues. The chain's CDR3 is CASTLIQGARVYEQYF. CDR3 nucleotide sequence: TGTGCCAGCACTCTAATTCAGGGGGCGAGGGTCTACGAGCAGTACTTC.

The chain combines TRBV7-3 with TRBJ2-7; 8 bases fit TRBD2. The CDR3 is 15 amino acids. Germline V gene data show CDR1 as SGHTA and CDR2 as FQGTGA. The J segment lost 4 bases and the V segment lost 2 bases, leaving 7 bases of the junction unmatched. CDR3 in amino acids: CASSLAGGATYEQYF. The CDR3 region has the DNA TGTGCCAGCAGCTTAGCCGGGGGGGCCACTTACGAGCAGTACTTC.

This chain joins TRBV7-6 and TRBJ2-3; 13 positions agree with TRBD2. The V segment lost 3 bases and the J segment 2 bases; nucleotides outside the gene matches: 8. The length of the CDR3 is 18 residues. Germline CDR1 reads SGHVS; CDR2 reads FNYEAQ. In nucleotides, the CDR3 is TGTGCCAGCAGCTTGGAGGGACTAGCGGGGACTTCCACAGATACGCAGTATTTT. Residues: CASSLEGLAGTSTDTQYF.

This clone was found once. The genes are TRBV11-1 and TRBJ2-5; 11 bases match TRBD1. J lost 5 bases, V lost 5 bases, and 7 bases had no gene match. Germline V gene lookup returns CDR1 SGHAT and CDR2 FQDESV (reference sequence). The CDR3 runs to 15 residues. Written as DNA, the CDR3 is TGTGCCAGCAGCGGCCCGGACAGGGGGCTGGAGACCCAGTACTTC. The encoded protein is CASSGPDRGLETQYF.

The chain has TRBV29-1 and TRBJ2-3; D gene ambiguous. CDR3 length: 14 residues. Trimming pared 3 bases from V and 2 bases from J, leaving 12 bases between. Germline lookup yields CDR1 SQVTM and CDR2 ANQGSEA. The CDR3 loop is CSVENLGATDTQYF. In DNA form, the CDR3 reads TGCAGCGTTGAGAACTTAGGAGCCACAGATACGCAGTATTTT.

J is TRBJ1-4 and V is TRBV7-2; 7 bases match TRBD1. V lost 5 bases, J lost 3 bases, and 6 bases stayed unmatched. Per germline, CDR1 SGHTA and CDR2 FQGNSA. The CDR3 totals 15 residues. The CDR3 coding sequence is TGTGCCAGCAGCCCCATGACAGGGCCTAATGAAAAACTGTTTTTT. This gives the protein CASSPMTGPNEKLFF.

This clone was detected only a few times. The chain recombines TRBV5-5 with TRBJ2-4; a weak D match, TRBD2 (7 bases). This CDR3 has 16 amino acids. Germline V gene sequence: CDR1 SGHKS, CDR2 YYEKEE (reference sequence). The V and J ends lost 0 bases and 10 bases respectively, with 20 bases between them. The CDR3 DNA reads TGTGCCAGCAGCTTGGAAGGAGGAGCGGGACAAGTAATTCAGTACTTC. This gives the protein CASSLEGGAGQVIQYF.

The chain recombines TRBV7-2 with TRBJ1-6; TRBD1 aligns across 9 bases. This CDR3 has 17 residues. Germline loops: CDR1 SGHTA, CDR2 FQGNSA. Unmatched junction bases numbered 11, after V lost 3 bases and J lost 8 bases. CDR3 coding DNA: TGTGCCAGCAGCTTGCGTCCGGGACAGGGTTTCTATTCACCCCTCCACTTT. Its protein product is CASSLRPGQGFYSPLHF.

V gene TRBV5-1 combines with J gene TRBJ2-3; 7 nucleotides match TRBD2. The CDR3 contains 18 residues. Trimming took 5 bases from V and 3 from J; bases not matched to a gene: 18. The germline gives CDR1 SGHRS, CDR2 YFSETQ. The CDR3 region has the DNA TGCGCCAGCAGTCCAGATTTTGGCTCCCTGGGGGGGACAGATACGCAGTATTTT. It is translated as CASSPDFGSLGGTDTQYF.

This chain joins TRBV3-1 (or the pseudogene TRBV3-2) and TRBJ1-1; D is ambiguous. The CDR3 has 13 amino acids. In germline, CDR1 is LGHDT, CDR2 YNNKEL (reference sequence). Trimming pared 1 base from V and 6 bases from J, leaving 9 bases between. CDR3 nucleotides: TGTGCCAGCAGCCAAGGAACGGGGTCTGAAGCTTTCTTT. Encoded protein: CASSQGTGSEAFF.

The V gene is TRBV28, the J gene TRBJ1-2; unclear D gene. The end of the DNA is better explained by TRBJ2-6, so the J call may be wrong. The CDR3 contains 10 residues. Germline V gene data show CDR1 as MDHEN and CDR2 as SYDVKM. In DNA form, the CDR3 reads TGTGCCAGCAGTTTTAAAGAACTGACTTTC. This sequence encodes CASSFKELTF.

V gene TRBV18 combines with J gene TRBJ2-2, with 10 bases aligning to TRBD1. The V gene's germline CDR1 is KGHSH and CDR2 LQKENI. V lost 8 bases, J lost 3 bases, and 3 bases stayed unmatched. The CDR3 has 14 amino acids. The CDR3 loop is CASRQGAHTGELFF. The CDR3 nucleotides read TGTGCCAGCAGACAGGGGGCGCACACCGGGGAGCTGTTTTTT.

The chain links TRBV9 to TRBJ2-5; 9 bases are shared with TRBD2. V gave up 2 bases and J gave up 4 bases; unmatched junction bases: 9. The CDR3 has 16 residues. Germline loops: CDR1 SGDLS, CDR2 YYNGEE. The CDR3 loop reads CASSVGIEAGGETQYF. The CDR3 coding sequence is TGTGCCAGCAGCGTTGGAATCGAAGCGGGGGGAGAGACCCAGTACTTC.

This clone has more than one count but fewer than ten. The J gene is TRBJ2-5, the V gene TRBV5-4; 11 nucleotides agree with TRBD1. The CDR3 totals 17 residues. Losses at the gene ends were 3 bases for V and 5 bases for J; bases not matched to a gene: 12. The germline gives CDR1 SGHNT, CDR2 YYREEE (reference sequence). CDR3 DNA sequence: TGTGCCAGCAGCTCAGCCCGGACAGGGGGCCTCGGCGAGACCCAGTACTTC. The encoded protein is CASSSARTGGLGETQYF.

The V call is TRBV6-1, the J call TRBJ1-5, with D perhaps matching TRBD1 (6 bases). Trimming took off 2 bases at V and 7 bases at J, with 12 bases between the two ends. CDR3 length: 14 amino acids. Germline V gene lookup returns CDR1 MNHNS and CDR2 SASEGT. CDR3 residues: CASSETRGAQPQHF. CDR3 in DNA: TGTGCCAGCAGTGAAACCCGGGGGGCACAGCCCCAGCATTTT.